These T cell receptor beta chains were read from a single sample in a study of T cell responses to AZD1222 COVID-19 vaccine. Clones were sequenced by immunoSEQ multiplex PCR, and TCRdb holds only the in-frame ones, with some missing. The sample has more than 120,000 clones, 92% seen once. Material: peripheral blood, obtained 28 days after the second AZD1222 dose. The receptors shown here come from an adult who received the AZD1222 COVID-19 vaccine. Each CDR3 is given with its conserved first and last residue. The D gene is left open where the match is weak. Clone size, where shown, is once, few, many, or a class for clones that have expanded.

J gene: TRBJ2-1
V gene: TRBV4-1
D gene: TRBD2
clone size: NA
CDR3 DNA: TGCGCCAGCAGCCAAGGCGTTACGGGGGGGACCTACAATGAGCAGTTCTTC
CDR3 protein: CASSQGVTGGTYNEQFF

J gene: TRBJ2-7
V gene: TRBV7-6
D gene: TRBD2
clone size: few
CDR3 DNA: TGTGCCAGCAGCGAAACTAGCGCCAGCTCCTACGAGCAGTACTTC
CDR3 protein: CASSETSASSYEQYF

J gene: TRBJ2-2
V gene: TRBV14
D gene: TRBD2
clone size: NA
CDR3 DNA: TGTGCCAGCAGCCCCCGGACTAGCGGGAAGCTGTTTTTT
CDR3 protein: CASSPRTSGKLFF

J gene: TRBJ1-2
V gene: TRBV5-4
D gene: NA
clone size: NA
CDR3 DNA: TGTGCCAGCAGCCCGACATCTAACTATGGCTACACCTTC
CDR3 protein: CASSPTSNYGYTF

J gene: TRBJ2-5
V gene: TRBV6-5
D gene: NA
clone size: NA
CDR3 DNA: TGTGCCAGCAGTCCCCCGCGGGGTTTTGGAGAGACCCAGTACTTC
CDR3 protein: CASSPPRGFGETQYF

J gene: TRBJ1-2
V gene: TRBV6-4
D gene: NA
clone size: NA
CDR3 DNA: TGTGCCAGCAGACTCCTTTTATACTATGGCTACACCTTC
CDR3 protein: CASRLLLYYGYTF

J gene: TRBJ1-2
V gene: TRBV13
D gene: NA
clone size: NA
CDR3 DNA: TGTGCCAGCAGCTTACTCTACAGTAACTATGGCTACACCTTC
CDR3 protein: CASSLLYSNYGYTF

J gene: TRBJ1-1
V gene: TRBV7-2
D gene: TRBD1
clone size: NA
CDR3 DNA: TGTGCCAGCAGCTTATCCTCGGGACAGAGTATCGCTGAAGCTTTCTTT
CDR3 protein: CASSLSSGQSIAEAFF

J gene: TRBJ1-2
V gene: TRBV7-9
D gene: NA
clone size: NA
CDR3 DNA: TGTGCCAGCAGCTTAGAGCGCGGCAGGAACTATGGCTACACCTTC
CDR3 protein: CASSLERGRNYGYTF

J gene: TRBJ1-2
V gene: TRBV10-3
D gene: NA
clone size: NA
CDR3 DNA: TGTGCCATCAGTGAGCCAGGCGCCCAAGGCTACACCTTC
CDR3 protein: CAISEPGAQGYTF

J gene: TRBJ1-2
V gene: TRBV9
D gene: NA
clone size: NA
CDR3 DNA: TGTGCCAGCAGCGTAGTTTTGAGGGTAATTAGGGGCTACACCTTC
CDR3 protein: CASSVVLRVIRGYTF

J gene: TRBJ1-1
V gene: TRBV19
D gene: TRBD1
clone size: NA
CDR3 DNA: TGTGCCAGTAGCACCGGGACAGGGGGCCTCTTGGCTTTCTTT
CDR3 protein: CASSTGTGGLLAFF

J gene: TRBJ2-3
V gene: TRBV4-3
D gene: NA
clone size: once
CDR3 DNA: TGCGCCAGCAGCCAAGAGGGGCAACATACGCAGTATTTT
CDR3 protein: CASSQEGQHTQYF

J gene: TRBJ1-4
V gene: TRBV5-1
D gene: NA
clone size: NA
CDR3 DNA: TGCGCCAGCAGCTGGGAGGGAGCAACTAATGAAAAACTGTTTTTT
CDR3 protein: CASSWEGATNEKLFF

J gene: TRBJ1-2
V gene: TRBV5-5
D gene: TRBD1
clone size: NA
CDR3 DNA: TGTGCCAGCAGCCTGCCGGGACAGGGCGGCTATGGCTACACCTTC
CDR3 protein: CASSLPGQGGYGYTF